Shown below are 31 T cell receptor beta chains from a single sample sequenced in a study of PD-L1 blockade in urothelial cancer. Data came from immunoSEQ multiplex PCR; TCRdb stores just in-frame clones and leaves some out. The sample includes about 52,000 clones, 75% of them seen just once. Indicated time point: pretreatment peripheral blood. Here the sequenced sample was PBMCs, taken around atezolizumab (anti-PD-L1) treatment. All receptors derive from a man between 65 and 79 years old with urothelial cancer.

This sequence joins TRBV9 and TRBJ1-4, with unresolved D. CDR1 is SGDLS and CDR2 is YYNGEE in the germline V gene. The CDR3 is 15 amino acids. Between the trimmed V and J ends, which lost 0 bases and 8 bases, there was a span of 14 bases. The CDR3 spells CASSVGRRGVEKLFF. In nucleotides, the CDR3 is TGTGCCAGCAGCGTAGGACGGCGCGGTGTGGAAAAACTGTTTTTT.

This chain joins TRBV18 and TRBJ1-1; perhaps TRBD1 as D (6 bases). There are 13 residues in the CDR3. In germline, CDR1 is KGHSH, CDR2 LQKENI. V dropped 6 bases and J dropped 5 bases, with 13 bases sitting between them. The CDR3 sequence: CASSPRGGTEAFF. CDR3 nucleotides: TGTGCCAGCTCTCCCAGGGGTGGGACTGAAGCTTTCTTT.

J is TRBJ2-3 and V is TRBV5-1; TRBD1 matches 7 bases. This CDR3 comprises 15 residues. Germline V gene data show CDR1 as SGHRS and CDR2 as YFSETQ. The V and J ends lost 4 bases and 8 bases, in that order; junction bases with no gene match: 13. In nucleotides, the CDR3 is TGCGCCAGCAGCCCAGCCGGGACAGTAATCGGTACGCAGTATTTT. This sequence encodes CASSPAGTVIGTQYF.

The J gene is TRBJ1-1, the V gene TRBV23-1, with a tentative D call TRBD1 (5 bases). TRBV23-1 is flagged as an ORF with uncertain function. Deletions cut 1 base from V and 1 base from J, with 16 bases between. CDR3 length equals 17 residues. The CDR3 region has the DNA TGCGCCAGCAGTCAATGGGGCCTGGAGACAGCGAACACTGAAGCTTTCTTT. Its protein product is CASSQWGLETANTEAFF.

The chain is built from TRBV28 and TRBJ1-4; D remains unclear. V lost 5 bases to trimming and J lost 7 bases, with 14 bases between them. The CDR3 length is 14 residues. Germline CDR1 and CDR2: MDHEN and SYDVKM. The CDR3 DNA sequence: TGTGCCAGCAGTCTTCTGGGTACGGGTGAAAAACTGTTTTTT. This sequence encodes CASSLLGTGEKLFF.

J is TRBJ1-2 and V is TRBV6-1; D gene uncertain. CDR3 length: 17 amino acids. V shed 0 bases and J shed 6 bases, with 20 bases lying between them. The germline CDR1 and CDR2 sequences are MNHNS and SASEGT. The CDR3, as DNA: TGTGCCAGCAGTGAAGCTGACGGGATAGGGCGCAGCAATGGCTACACCTTC. This translates into CASSEADGIGRSNGYTF.

In regard to this clone: The identical CDR3 is also encoded by other nucleotide sequences in the sample. The chain carries TRBV27 and TRBJ1-2; D unresolved. The CDR3 is made up of 13 amino acids. Trimming took off 3 bases at V and 4 bases at J, with 9 bases between the two ends. Germline lookup yields CDR1 MNHEY and CDR2 SMNVEV (reference sequence). The CDR3 protein is CASSFRGGYGYTF. The DNA for the CDR3 is TGTGCCAGCAGTTTTCGGGGTGGCTATGGCTACACCTTC.

Written as DNA, the CDR3 is TGTGCCAGCAGCCCCCTCCCAGGCCTCTCCTACGAGCAGTACTTC. This translates into CASSPLPGLSYEQYF. V and J are TRBV7-9 and TRBJ2-7; unclear D gene. CDR1 and CDR2 from the germline V gene are SEHNR and FQNEAQ (reference sequence). The ends were cut back, 5 bases at V and 0 bases at J, with 14 bases in the middle. This CDR3 comprises 15 residues.

This clone was recorded only once. V is TRBV7-9 and J is TRBJ1-2; D remains ambiguous. The CDR3 totals 14 residues. V was cut by 1 base and J by 0 bases, with 6 bases left in between. CDR1 SEHNR and CDR2 FQNEAQ come from the germline V gene (reference sequence). Here the CDR3 reads CASSLVSANYGYTF. In nucleotides, the CDR3 is TGTGCCAGCAGCTTAGTATCGGCTAACTATGGCTACACCTTC.

The chain combines TRBV7-8 with TRBJ2-7, with TRBD1 as a possible D gene (6 bases). V was clipped by 6 bases and J by 2 bases, with 17 bases between them. This CDR3 spans 15 amino acids. Germline V CDR1 and CDR2: SGHVS, FQNEAQ. CDR3 residues: CASRGDRDTPYEQYF. In DNA form, the CDR3 reads TGTGCCAGCAGGGGCGACCGGGACACTCCCTACGAGCAGTACTTC.

The chain recombines TRBV10-3 with TRBJ2-7; 10 positions agree with TRBD1. The CDR3 has 15 residues. The trim removed 2 bases at V and 6 bases at J, leaving 7 bases unmatched. Germline V CDR1 and CDR2: ENHRY, SYGVKD. CDR3 coding DNA: TGTGCCATCAGTGAGCCGGGACAGGGGCAGCCCGAGCAGTACTTC. Translating it yields CAISEPGQGQPEQYF.

The genes are TRBV4-3 and TRBJ2-1; a possible D gene is TRBD1 (6 bases). Germline CDR1 is LGHNA and CDR2 is YSLEER. The V gene lost 4 bases and the J gene lost 9 bases, with 16 bases spanning the gap. The CDR3 length is 14 residues. CDR3 in amino acids: CASSRDNRAGEQFF. In DNA, the CDR3 is TGCGCCAGCAGCCGAGACAACAGGGCAGGTGAGCAGTTCTTC.

A few counts support this clone. In nucleotides, the CDR3 is TGTGCCAGCAGTTTACAGTTGAACTCTGGAAACACCATATATTTT. It codes for CASSLQLNSGNTIYF. V and J are TRBV27 and TRBJ1-3; no clear D gene. This CDR3 spans 15 amino acids. The V gene lost 2 bases and the J gene lost 0 bases, with 8 bases spanning the gap. Per germline, CDR1 MNHEY and CDR2 SMNVEV (reference sequence).

The sample holds one count of this clone. This chain links TRBV5-1 with TRBJ2-1; TRBD2 is a possible D gene (5 bases). Germline lookup yields CDR1 SGHRS and CDR2 YFSETQ. V was clipped by 4 bases and J by 2 bases, with 19 bases between them. This CDR3 comprises 17 residues. CDR3 amino acids: CASSRSGYPGPYNEQFF. DNA for the CDR3: TGCGCCAGCAGCCGATCGGGATATCCTGGCCCCTACAATGAGCAGTTCTTC.

J is TRBJ1-1 and V is TRBV18; weak D call: TRBD1 (5 bases). Germline values: CDR1 KGHSH, CDR2 LQKENI. There are 15 residues in the CDR3. The V and J ends lost 2 bases and 6 bases respectively, with 16 bases between them. CDR3 sequence: CASSPIRGGKAEAFF. CDR3 DNA sequence: TGTGCCAGCTCACCAATTAGGGGAGGGAAGGCTGAAGCTTTCTTT.

This chain connects TRBV4-2 to TRBJ1-2; D is perhaps TRBD1 (5 bases). V shed 6 bases and J shed 7 bases, with 18 bases lying between them. The germline V gene encodes CDR1 LGHNA and CDR2 YNFKEQ. This CDR3 is built from 14 residues. The CDR3 DNA reads as TGTGCCAGCAGGAAATCGGGGGTATTGGGTGGCTACACCTTC. It yields the protein CASRKSGVLGGYTF.

The DNA of the CDR3 is TGTGCCAGCAGCTTAAGAACTAGCGACGAGCAGTACTTC. It codes for CASSLRTSDEQYF. The chain combines TRBV11-2 with TRBJ2-7, with 7 bases lining up with TRBD2. The V gene end was trimmed by 2 bases and the J gene end by 5 bases; junction bases not matched to a gene: 3. The CDR3 loop spans 13 amino acids. From germline, CDR1 is SGHAT and CDR2 FQNNGV.

The chain uses TRBV13 and TRBJ2-1; 15 positions agree with TRBD2. V gave up 4 bases and J gave up 12 bases; unmatched junction bases: 7. Germline CDR1 PRHDT, CDR2 FYEKMQ (reference sequence). The length of the CDR3 is 15 residues. The CDR3 DNA follows: TGTGCCAGCAGCTACGGACTAGCGGGAGGGCCGGCGCAGTTCTTC. It yields the protein CASSYGLAGGPAQFF.

This rearrangement joins TRBV11-1 to TRBJ1-1; 9 bases align to TRBD1. CDR3 length: 14 amino acids. CDR1 is SGHAT, CDR2 FQDESV, per germline (reference sequence). J lost 0 bases, V lost 5 bases, and 1 base had no gene match. This CDR3 is CASSRDRVNTEAFF. Written as DNA, the CDR3 is TGTGCCAGCAGCCGGGACAGGGTGAACACTGAAGCTTTCTTT.

The chain couples TRBV5-1 to TRBJ2-5; TRBD2 is a possible D gene (6 bases). CDR3 length equals 13 residues. CDR1 is SGHRS, CDR2 YFSETQ, per germline. V shed 4 bases and J shed 5 bases, with 12 bases lying between them. CDR3 sequence: CASSAGPSETQYF. As DNA, the CDR3 is TGCGCCAGCAGCGCGGGGCCGTCGGAGACCCAGTACTTC.

This rearrangement joins TRBV28 to TRBJ2-3; D is undetermined. The CDR3 consists of 13 residues. The germline gives CDR1 MDHEN, CDR2 SYDVKM. V lost 6 bases, J lost 5 bases, and 12 bases lay in between. This chain's CDR3 is CASSRPPVDTQYF. The CDR3 bases are TGTGCCAGCAGCCGCCCGCCGGTAGATACGCAGTATTTT.

This chain uses TRBV18 with TRBJ2-7, with 12 bases fitting TRBD2. V shed 3 bases and J 0 bases; nucleotides not matched to a gene: 3. CDR1 is KGHSH, CDR2 LQKENI, per germline. The length of the CDR3 is 16 residues. CDR3 DNA: TGTGCCAGCTCACCTCGGACTAGCGGGAACTCCTACGAGCAGTACTTC. Translating it yields CASSPRTSGNSYEQYF.

Only a few counts were recorded for this clone. V is TRBV4-1 and J is TRBJ2-7; D remains unclear. The length of the CDR3 is 15 residues. The V and J ends lost 1 base and 6 bases respectively, with 16 bases between them. The V gene's germline CDR1 is MGHRA and CDR2 YSYEKL. CDR3 DNA: TGCGCCAGCAGCCAAGGGTTATATCCGAACGGCGAGCAGTACTTC. Translated: CASSQGLYPNGEQYF.

CDR3 protein: CASGLVTGVSGNTIYF. CDR3 DNA: TGTGCTAGTGGTTTGGTCACAGGGGTATCTGGAAACACCATATATTTT. The chain recombines TRBV12-5 with TRBJ1-3, with 7 bases that match TRBD1. CDR1 and CDR2 from the germline V gene are LGHNT and FRNRAP. The CDR3 is 16 amino acids. Losses at the gene ends were 0 bases for V and 1 base for J; bases not matched to a gene: 3. The full variable domain, in which reference TRBV12-5 and TRBJ1-3 provide the parts outside the CDR3, is DARVTQTPRHKVTEMGQEVTMRCQPILGHNTVFWYRQTMMQGLELLAYFRNRAPLDDSGMPKDRFSAEMPDATLATLKIQPSEPRDSAVYFCASGLVTGVSGNTIYFGEGSWLTVV.

The genes are TRBV11-1 and TRBJ2-7; 10 bases match TRBD2. Germline loops: CDR1 SGHAT, CDR2 FQDESV (reference sequence). Trimming removed 0 bases from V and 4 bases from J; junction bases left unmatched: 3. The CDR3 has 15 residues. CDR3 protein: CASSLASGRRYEQYF. CDR3 DNA: TGTGCCAGCAGCTTAGCTAGCGGGAGGCGGTACGAGCAGTACTTC.

The chain links TRBV29-1 to TRBJ2-2; possible D gene TRBD1, 6 bases. The CDR3 loop spans 12 amino acids. The V end lost 6 bases, the J end lost 6 bases, and 11 bases lay between the germline ends. Germline CDR1 SQVTM, CDR2 ANQGSEA. The chain's CDR3 is CSVHRGSGELFF. The CDR3 DNA reads as TGCAGCGTCCATAGGGGGTCCGGGGAGCTGTTTTTT.

V gene TRBV9 combines with J gene TRBJ1-1; possible D gene TRBD1, 6 bases. CDR3 length equals 13 residues. V shed 2 bases and J shed 4 bases, with 9 bases lying between them. Germline V gives CDR1 SGDLS, CDR2 YYNGEE. CDR3 sequence (DNA): TGTGCCAGCAGCGTTGAAGGGGGCACTGAAGCTTTCTTT. Its translation: CASSVEGGTEAFF. Complete variable domain (other parts from reference TRBV9 and TRBJ1-1): DSGVTQTPKHLITATGQRVTLRCSPRSGDLSVYWYQQSLDQGLQFLIQYYNGEERAKGNILERFSAQQFPDLHSELNLSSLELGDSALYFCASSVEGGTEAFFGQGTRLTVV.

The rearrangement uses TRBV7-6 and TRBJ2-1; 7 bases map to TRBD2. V lost 5 bases and J lost 0; bases outside the gene matches: 7. Looked up from germline, CDR1 is SGHVS and CDR2 is FNYEAQ. CDR3 length equals 16 residues. In nucleotides, the CDR3 is TGTGCCAGCAGCGACCGAGCGGGGAGCTCCTACAATGAGCAGTTCTTC. It is translated as CASSDRAGSSYNEQFF.

This clone was seen only a few times. The V call is TRBV5-1, the J call TRBJ2-2, with D perhaps TRBD1 (5 bases). This CDR3 is built from 15 residues. The V gene lost 0 bases and the J gene lost 0 bases, with 6 bases spanning the gap. The germline V gene encodes CDR1 SGHRS and CDR2 YFSETQ. CDR3 coding DNA: TGCGCCAGCAGCTTGGGACAGACGAACACCGGGGAGCTGTTTTTT. Its translation: CASSLGQTNTGELFF.

The chain employs TRBV4-2 and TRBJ1-1; the D gene is possibly TRBD1 (5 bases). This CDR3 contains 15 residues. Trimming took 3 bases from V and 1 from J, leaving 12 bases between them. Germline V lookup: CDR1 LGHNA, CDR2 YNFKEQ. The CDR3 DNA is TGTGCCAGCAGCCACGTCGGGGGGAAGAACACTGAAGCTTTCTTT. As protein: CASSHVGGKNTEAFF.

This rearrangement joins TRBV7-2 to TRBJ2-7, with 12 bases aligning to TRBD2. Per the germline V gene, CDR1 is SGHTA and CDR2 is FQGNSA. The V and J ends lost 8 bases and 5 bases, in that order; junction bases with no gene match: 10. The CDR3 spans 15 residues. CDR3 residues: CASGYRTSGNDEQYF. The CDR3 coding sequence is TGTGCCAGCGGTTACAGGACTAGCGGGAACGACGAGCAGTACTTC.